The TCR beta chain under discussion was sequenced for a study of blood T cells in healthy people across ages. Regarding the study as a whole: Among long-lived donors, naive CD4+ cells were more numerous and diversity higher than in aged donors. Naive T cell percentage showed a strong correlation with the diversity of TCR beta.

This clonotype was picked up many times. What it binds is not known. Germline V lookup: CDR1 DFQATT, CDR2 SNEGSKA (reference sequence). V was clipped by 1 base and J by 9 bases, with 10 bases between them. The CDR3 covers 12 residues. Sample-barcoded 5' priming and a J-beta primer mix drove a second PCR of about 7 to 12 cycles. Each single sample gave us at least 2.5 million CDR3-containing paired-end reads. TCRdb recomputed calls from the 5' RACE reads with MiXCR, one row per CDR3 protein. Here the sample spans 1.8 million or so distinct CDR3 sequences, approximately 40% being singletons. The sequencing input was blood. The chain couples TRBV20-1 to TRBJ2-1, with D unclear. This receptor was taken from a human donor in good health. The CDR3 loop reads CSARAEWAEQFF. As DNA, the CDR3 is TGCAGTGCTAGAGCCGAGTGGGCTGAGCAGTTCTTC.